This is a list of T cell receptor beta chains from one sample in a study of blood T cell repertoires in COVID-19. Some clones are missing from TCRdb's copy, which holds only in-frame ones; the method was immunoSEQ multiplex PCR. The repertoire holds roughly 140,000 clones, with about four fifths as singletons. Sequencing was done on a sample of peripheral blood. The origin of the receptors is a woman of 80 years or more with acute or convalescent COVID-19. The CDR3 runs from the conserved cysteine through the conserved F or W. The order of the fields is J gene, clone size, D gene, V gene, CDR3 DNA, CDR3 protein. D genes are given only for firm matches. Clone size is not always given. Where it is, it says once, few, many or a class for expanded clones.

TRBJ1-3	-	-	TRBV11-2	TGTGCCAGCAGCTCGCGTCGGGGGGCATTAAACACCATATATTTT	CASSSRRGALNTIYF
TRBJ2-2	-	TRBD2	TRBV7-6	TGTGCCAGCAGCTTAGAATTAGCGGGGGCCACCGGGGAGCTGTTTTTT	CASSLELAGATGELFF
TRBJ1-3	-	-	TRBV3-1/TRBV3-2	TGTGCCAGCAGCCAAGATCGTCAGGGCGGCGGAAACACCATATATTTT	CASSQDRQGGGNTIYF
TRBJ2-1	-	-	TRBV6-2/TRBV6-3	TGTGCCAGCAGCCCCAGGACAGCAACCTCTGAGCAGTTCTTC	CASSPRTATSEQFF
TRBJ2-7	-	TRBD2	TRBV6-5	TGTGCCAGCAGTAGGCCGGGACTAGCGGAATACGAGCAGTACTTC	CASSRPGLAEYEQYF
TRBJ2-1	few	-	TRBV19	TGTGCCAGTAGTACAGCGGGCAGGGCGACGGGCAATGAGCAGTTCTTC	CASSTAGRATGNEQFF
TRBJ2-7	-	TRBD1	TRBV27	TGTGCCAGCAGTTTGAGACAGGGGACCTACGAGCAGTACTTC	CASSLRQGTYEQYF
TRBJ1-1	-	-	TRBV9	TGTGCCAGCAGCCCCCACAGGGTCTCTGAAGCTTTCTTT	CASSPHRVSEAFF
TRBJ1-2	-	TRBD1	TRBV5-8	TGTGCCAGCAAACGAGGGACAGGGTCTGGCTATGGCTACACCTTC	CASKRGTGSGYGYTF
TRBJ2-3	-	-	TRBV4-2	TGTGCCAGCAGCCAAGGTAACAGGGTTACAGATACGCAGTATTTT	CASSQGNRVTDTQYF
TRBJ1-4	few	-	TRBV7-8	TGTGCCAGCAGCCCCGGGGGTTCTAATGAAAAACTGTTTTTT	CASSPGGSNEKLFF
TRBJ2-1	once	-	TRBV7-2	TGTGCCAGCAGCCCGAGGACAAGCTCCTACAATGAGCAGTTCTTC	CASSPRTSSYNEQFF
TRBJ2-6	-	-	TRBV9	TGTGCCAGCAGCGTTGTCCTCTCCGGGGCTGGGGCCAACGTCCTGACTTTC	CASSVVLSGAGANVLTF